A single sample is the source of the 14 T cell receptor beta chains below, sequenced in a study of shared clonotypes between healthy human individuals. Clones were read by immunoSEQ multiplex PCR, and TCRdb kept only the in-frame ones, dropping some. Here the sample spans approximately 2.3 million clones, roughly 93% being singletons. Sequencing was carried out using naive CD4+ T cells from PBMCs. The subset was: CD45RA+ positively selected. These TCRs come from a man aged 18 to 29 in good health. Some clones in this sample may be carry-over from other donors' samples.

The chain has TRBV7-9 and TRBJ2-7; D is ambiguous. V was trimmed by 1 base and J by 0 bases, leaving 10 bases between them. This CDR3 region has 15 residues. Germline-derived CDR1 and CDR2 are SEHNR and FQNEAQ (reference sequence). Here the CDR3 DNA reads TGTGCCAGCAGCTTAGGAGCAGGTATCTCCTACGAGCAGTACTTC. This sequence encodes CASSLGAGISYEQYF.

Regarding this clone: Other DNA sequences in this specimen translate into the identical CDR3. The chain links TRBV5-1 to TRBJ2-5, with D possibly being TRBD1 or TRBD2 (5 bases each). The CDR3 is 12 amino acids. CDR1 is SGHRS, CDR2 YFSETQ, per germline. V was clipped by 5 bases and J by 5 bases, with 10 bases between them. CDR3 bases: TGCGCCAGCAGGCCGGGGCGGGAGACCCAGTACTTC. Translated, it gives CASRPGRETQYF.

The CDR3 DNA is TGTGCCAGCAGTCGAGAGGTCGGAAACACCATATATTTT. Amino acids: CASSREVGNTIYF. The chain is built from TRBV28 and TRBJ1-3, with D uncertain. Germline V gives CDR1 MDHEN, CDR2 SYDVKM. This CDR3 is 13 amino acids long. V was pared by 5 bases and J by 4 bases, with 9 bases between.

This clone was seen a handful of times. This chain joins TRBV28 and TRBJ2-2; the D is unclear. The CDR3 contains 13 residues. Germline CDR1 reads MDHEN; CDR2 reads SYDVKM. The V and J ends lost 4 bases and 8 bases respectively, with 11 bases between them. CDR3 in DNA: TGTGCCAGCAGTTCTCCCTCACCGGGGGAGCTGTTTTTT. This encodes CASSSPSPGELFF.

The genes are TRBV28 and TRBJ2-5, with a weak D call TRBD1 (6 bases). The V gene lost 4 bases and the J gene lost 5 bases, with 20 bases spanning the gap. Germline V gives CDR1 MDHEN, CDR2 SYDVKM. CDR3 length: 16 residues. Written as DNA, the CDR3 is TGTGCCAGCAGTTCGGGACAACTGAGGGGAGAGGAGACCCAGTACTTC. It is translated as CASSSGQLRGEETQYF.

This clone has only one observation. The CDR3 protein is CASSVTGGAGELFF. The DNA of the CDR3 is TGTGCCAGCAGTGTAACGGGGGGGGCCGGGGAGCTGTTTTTT. The chain employs TRBV6-5 and TRBJ2-2; 8 bases fit TRBD2. V shed 5 bases, J shed 6 bases, and the junction held 5 bases outside the gene matches. The CDR3 contains 14 residues. The germline gives CDR1 MNHEY, CDR2 SVGAGI.

This rearrangement joins TRBV28 to TRBJ2-7, with 7 bases identical to TRBD1. The trim removed 2 bases at V and 3 bases at J, leaving 7 bases unmatched. The germline CDR1 and CDR2 sequences are MDHEN and SYDVKM. This CDR3 is built from 15 residues. CDR3 sequence reads: CASSLDRVRLYEQYF. The CDR3 DNA reads as TGTGCCAGCAGTTTAGACAGGGTCAGACTCTACGAGCAGTACTTC.

The CDR3 DNA reads TGTGCCAGCTCCCGGGCGGGGGCAAACTATGGCTACACCTTC. Its translation is CASSRAGANYGYTF. The chain links TRBV2 to TRBJ1-2; a weak D match, TRBD1 (6 bases). Germline V gene data show CDR1 as SNHLY and CDR2 as FYNNEI. The CDR3 length is 14 residues. V was shortened by 8 bases and J by 2 bases, with 15 bases between the two germline ends.

This clone has more than one count but fewer than ten. This same CDR3 is encoded by further DNA sequences in the sample. The rearrangement links TRBV4-1 to TRBJ2-5, with D hard to call. V shed 0 bases and J shed 5 bases, with 4 bases lying between them. Germline V gene lookup returns CDR1 MGHRA and CDR2 YSYEKL. This CDR3 region has 12 residues. The CDR3 bases are TGCGCCAGCAGCCAAGATCGGGAGACCCAGTACTTC. Its protein product is CASSQDRETQYF.

V and J are TRBV6-6 and TRBJ2-7; 9 nucleotides agree with TRBD1. Germline V gene sequence: CDR1 MNHNY, CDR2 SVGAGI (reference sequence). The CDR3 spans 14 residues. J gave up 4 bases and V 5 bases, and 6 bases lay outside the gene matches. The chain's CDR3 is CASSDGTGRYEQYF. CDR3 sequence (DNA): TGTGCCAGCAGTGACGGGACAGGGCGATACGAGCAGTACTTC.

The chain links TRBV7-9 to TRBJ2-1, with D hard to call. CDR3 size: 14 residues. V lost 6 bases and J lost 2, with 11 bases in between. Germline lookup yields CDR1 SEHNR and CDR2 FQNEAQ (reference sequence). The CDR3 DNA is TGTGCCAGCAGTATTAAGGTGGCCTACAATGAGCAGTTCTTC. Translated: CASSIKVAYNEQFF.

The V gene is TRBV5-4, the J gene TRBJ2-7, with D tentatively TRBD1 (7 bases). This CDR3 comprises 13 residues. Germline CDR1 SGHNT, CDR2 YYREEE (reference sequence). Trimming took off 5 bases at V and 1 base at J, with 10 bases between the two ends. CDR3 amino acids: CASREGQSYEQYF. The DNA for the CDR3 is TGTGCCAGCAGGGAGGGACAGTCCTACGAGCAGTACTTC.

The CDR3 is CASSLTPEAYEQYF. The DNA of the CDR3 is TGTGCCAGCAGTTTGACTCCGGAGGCCTACGAGCAGTACTTC. J is TRBJ2-7 and V is TRBV28; weak D call: TRBD2 (5 bases). CDR1 is MDHEN and CDR2 is SYDVKM in the germline V gene. The CDR3 loop spans 14 amino acids. With 3 bases removed from V and 2 bases from J, the gap between germline ends came to 11 bases.

The chain couples TRBV25-1 to TRBJ1-6; D unresolved. V lost 6 bases and J lost 4, with 10 bases in between. Germline CDR1 is MGHDK and CDR2 is SYGVNS. The CDR3 is made up of 14 amino acids. The CDR3 nucleotides are TGTGCCAGCAGCAGCCGATGGTATAATTCACCCCTCCACTTT. It encodes CASSSRWYNSPLHF.